Each of the 4 T cell receptor beta chains below was sequenced from the same sample in a study of blood T cell repertoires in COVID-19. Method: immunoSEQ multiplex PCR; TCRdb's copy keeps in-frame clones and lacks some. This sample has 200,000 to 300,000 clones, with about 82% found just once. The sample taken for sequencing was peripheral blood. The source is a woman aged 55-75 years with active or convalescent COVID-19.

The rearrangement links TRBV2 to TRBJ2-3; D is perhaps TRBD2 (6 bases). With 6 bases removed from V and 1 base from J, the gap between germline ends came to 14 bases. There are 15 residues in the CDR3. Germline lookup yields CDR1 SNHLY and CDR2 FYNNEI. The CDR3 nucleotides read TGTGCCAGCAGCCCGGGGCGGGGTCGCACAGATACGCAGTATTTT. Protein: CASSPGRGRTDTQYF.

The count of this clone is one. The chain carries TRBV4-2 and TRBJ2-7; 7 bases agree with TRBD2. This CDR3 spans 16 amino acids. The V gene's germline CDR1 is LGHNA and CDR2 YNFKEQ. Trimming took 4 bases from V and 7 from J; bases not matched to a gene: 16. The CDR3: CASSLMTSTSAGEQYF. The DNA for the CDR3 is TGTGCCAGCAGCCTCATGACTAGCACCTCAGCAGGAGAGCAGTACTTC.

The chain couples TRBV24-1 to TRBJ2-3; 10 bases map to TRBD2. Germline loops: CDR1 KGHDR, CDR2 SFDVKD. The CDR3 consists of 17 residues. Trimming removed 0 bases from V and 4 bases from J; junction bases left unmatched: 6. CDR3 residues: CATSDLTSGVMADTQYF. The DNA of the CDR3 is TGTGCCACCAGTGATTTGACTAGCGGGGTGATGGCAGATACGCAGTATTTT.

This clone was seen a single time. This chain uses TRBV27 with TRBJ1-2; TRBD1 matches at 8 bases. CDR3 size: 13 residues. CDR1 and CDR2 (germline): MNHEY, SMNVEV (reference sequence). The V gene end was trimmed by 6 bases and the J gene end by 7 bases; junction bases not matched to a gene: 7. The CDR3 protein is CASSPRDRSGYTF. The CDR3 region has the DNA TGTGCCAGCAGCCCCCGGGACAGGTCTGGCTACACCTTC.